The rows below give T cell receptor beta chains drawn from one sample of a study of T-cell reconstitution after alpha-beta-depleted transplantation in children. TCRdb reprocessed the PCR reads via MiXCR and lists one record per CDR3 protein. The sample records 400,000 to 500,000 distinct CDR3 sequences, approximately 10% being singletons. The material sequenced was PBMCs from the stem cell graft donor, taken from the stem cell graft. Receptors were obtained from a human donor who donated a stem cell graft to a child with acute myeloid leukemia. Each CDR3 is given with its conserved first and last residue. Each record gives: CDR3 protein, CDR3 DNA, J gene, V gene, clone size, D gene. A D gene is named only where the DNA matches it firmly. Some rows have no size entry. The others give once, few or many, or a class for an expanded clone.

CDR3aa: CAWNLGRADTQYF
CDR3nt: TGTGCCTGGAACCTAGGGCGGGCAGATACGCAGTATTTT
j_gene: TRBJ2-3
v_gene: TRBV30
abundance: NA
d_gene: NA

CDR3aa: CASSTTGTEAFF
CDR3nt: TGTGCCAGCAGTACCACGGGGACTGAAGCTTTCTTT
j_gene: TRBJ1-1
v_gene: TRBV6-5
abundance: many
d_gene: NA

CDR3aa: CASSSPSGQEETQYF
CDR3nt: TGTGCCAGCAGTTCACCCTCCGGACAGGAAGAGACCCAGTACTTC
j_gene: TRBJ2-5
v_gene: TRBV6-5
abundance: few
d_gene: TRBD1

CDR3aa: CASSADRGHGYEQFF
CDR3nt: TGCGCCAGCAGCGCGGATAGGGGACACGGCTATGAGCAGTTCTTC
j_gene: TRBJ2-1
v_gene: TRBV5-1
abundance: many
d_gene: NA

CDR3aa: CASSQNLADTQYF
CDR3nt: TGTGCCAGCAGTCAGAACCTGGCTGATACGCAGTATTTT
j_gene: TRBJ2-3
v_gene: TRBV4-2
abundance: NA
d_gene: NA

CDR3aa: CASSEVGGSNTGELFF
CDR3nt: TGTGCCAGCAGCGAGGTTGGGGGTTCGAACACCGGGGAGCTGTTTTTT
j_gene: TRBJ2-2
v_gene: TRBV7-9
abundance: NA
d_gene: NA

CDR3aa: CSARDPGSQKGLSYEQYF
CDR3nt: TGCAGTGCTAGAGATCCGGGCAGCCAAAAGGGATTAAGCTACGAGCAGTACTTC
j_gene: TRBJ2-7
v_gene: TRBV20-1
abundance: many
d_gene: NA

CDR3aa: CSASAGGGKNIQYF
CDR3nt: TGCAGTGCTAGTGCGGGAGGGGGCAAAAACATTCAGTACTTC
j_gene: TRBJ2-4
v_gene: TRBV20-1
abundance: NA
d_gene: TRBD2

CDR3aa: CASSLVGGNEQYF
CDR3nt: TGTGCCAGCAGTTTAGTAGGGGGGAACGAGCAGTACTTC
j_gene: TRBJ2-7
v_gene: TRBV28
abundance: few
d_gene: NA

CDR3aa: CASSQKAGTAYEQYF
CDR3nt: TGCGCCAGCAGCCAAAAAGCGGGGACCGCCTACGAGCAGTACTTC
j_gene: TRBJ2-7
v_gene: TRBV4-1
abundance: NA
d_gene: TRBD2

CDR3aa: CASSRRRTGAEKLFF
CDR3nt: TGTGCCAGCAGCCGAAGAAGGACAGGGGCGGAAAAACTGTTTTTT
j_gene: TRBJ1-4
v_gene: TRBV7-2
abundance: NA
d_gene: TRBD1

CDR3aa: CSARLLETQYF
CDR3nt: TGCAGTGCTAGACTCTTAGAGACCCAGTACTTC
j_gene: TRBJ2-5
v_gene: TRBV20-1
abundance: few
d_gene: NA

CDR3aa: CSAIRRLALQETQYF
CDR3nt: TGCAGTGCTATCAGACGCCTAGCGCTCCAAGAGACCCAGTACTTC
j_gene: TRBJ2-5
v_gene: TRBV20-1
abundance: few
d_gene: NA

CDR3aa: CASSLSVATNEKLFF
CDR3nt: TGTGCCAGCAGTTTAAGTGTTGCAACTAATGAAAAACTGTTTTTT
j_gene: TRBJ1-4
v_gene: TRBV27
abundance: NA
d_gene: NA

CDR3aa: CASSFGRMNTEAFF
CDR3nt: TGTGCCAGCAGCTTTGGACGGATGAACACTGAAGCTTTCTTT
j_gene: TRBJ1-1
v_gene: TRBV5-5
abundance: few
d_gene: NA

CDR3aa: CASRGTGTGRYEQYF
CDR3nt: TGTGCCAGCAGGGGTACCGGGACAGGGCGCTACGAGCAGTACTTC
j_gene: TRBJ2-7
v_gene: TRBV6-2/TRBV6-3
abundance: few
d_gene: TRBD1

CDR3aa: CSAIGQSDTDTQYF
CDR3nt: TGCAGTGCTATCGGCCAGTCGGACACAGATACGCAGTATTTT
j_gene: TRBJ2-3
v_gene: TRBV20-1
abundance: NA
d_gene: NA

CDR3aa: CASSLDGLNYGYTF
CDR3nt: TGCGCCAGCAGCTTGGACGGTCTAAACTATGGCTACACCTTC
j_gene: TRBJ1-2
v_gene: TRBV5-1
abundance: few
d_gene: NA

CDR3aa: CASSLDGGVGNEQFF
CDR3nt: TGTGCCAGCAGCTTAGACGGAGGGGTGGGCAATGAGCAGTTCTTC
j_gene: TRBJ2-1
v_gene: TRBV7-3
abundance: many
d_gene: NA

CDR3aa: CASSTTLNTEAFF
CDR3nt: TGTGCCAGCAGTACGACACTGAACACTGAAGCTTTCTTT
j_gene: TRBJ1-1
v_gene: TRBV12-3/TRBV12-4
abundance: NA
d_gene: NA

CDR3aa: CASSIRVDYGYTF
CDR3nt: TGTGCCAGCAGCATCCGGGTCGACTATGGCTACACCTTC
j_gene: TRBJ1-2
v_gene: TRBV9
abundance: NA
d_gene: NA

CDR3aa: CATSRDYGTSSSYEQYF
CDR3nt: TGTGCCACCAGCAGAGATTACGGGACTAGCAGCTCCTACGAGCAGTACTTC
j_gene: TRBJ2-7
v_gene: TRBV15
abundance: many
d_gene: TRBD2

CDR3aa: CASSETRVNTGELFF
CDR3nt: TGTGCCAGCAGTGAGACGAGGGTAAACACCGGGGAGCTGTTTTTT
j_gene: TRBJ2-2
v_gene: TRBV25-1
abundance: few
d_gene: NA

CDR3aa: CASSSSGGALNEQFF
CDR3nt: TGCGCCAGCAGCTCGTCTGGGGGGGCGCTGAATGAGCAGTTCTTC
j_gene: TRBJ2-1
v_gene: TRBV5-1
abundance: NA
d_gene: NA

CDR3aa: CASSEKRGDPSGELFF
CDR3nt: TGTGCCAGCAGTGAAAAACGGGGGGATCCGTCCGGGGAGCTGTTTTTT
j_gene: TRBJ2-2
v_gene: TRBV2
abundance: many
d_gene: TRBD2

CDR3aa: CASSVTSGDYEQYF
CDR3nt: TGTGCCAGCAGCGTGACTAGCGGAGACTACGAGCAGTACTTC
j_gene: TRBJ2-7
v_gene: TRBV9
abundance: NA
d_gene: TRBD2

CDR3aa: CASSASGTGGYEQYF
CDR3nt: TGTGCCAGCAGCGCATCCGGGACAGGGGGCTACGAGCAGTACTTC
j_gene: TRBJ2-7
v_gene: TRBV9
abundance: many
d_gene: TRBD1

CDR3aa: CAPQPAGTDTQYF
CDR3nt: TGTGCCCCCCAACCTGCGGGCACAGATACGCAGTATTTT
j_gene: TRBJ2-3
v_gene: TRBV6-1
abundance: NA
d_gene: NA

CDR3aa: CSVEGGTGDNEQFF
CDR3nt: TGCAGCGTTGAAGGCGGGACAGGGGACAATGAGCAGTTCTTC
j_gene: TRBJ2-1
v_gene: TRBV29-1
abundance: NA
d_gene: TRBD1

CDR3aa: CSVEDPESMETQYF
CDR3nt: TGCAGCGTTGAAGATCCTGAGTCAATGGAGACCCAGTACTTC
j_gene: TRBJ2-5
v_gene: TRBV29-1
abundance: many
d_gene: NA

CDR3aa: CASSKEAWGGQDTEAFF
CDR3nt: TGTGCCAGCAGCAAGGAGGCCTGGGGGGGGCAGGACACTGAAGCTTTCTTT
j_gene: TRBJ1-1
v_gene: TRBV21-1
abundance: few
d_gene: NA

CDR3aa: CASSFDATNTEAFF
CDR3nt: TGTGCCAGCAGCTTCGACGCGACGAACACTGAAGCTTTCTTT
j_gene: TRBJ1-1
v_gene: TRBV7-2
abundance: NA
d_gene: NA

CDR3aa: CASSQEGGPTYNEQFF
CDR3nt: TGTGCCAGCAGCCAAGAGGGAGGCCCCACCTACAATGAGCAGTTCTTC
j_gene: TRBJ2-1
v_gene: TRBV4-2
abundance: NA
d_gene: NA

CDR3aa: CASSLGVGDTTGELFF
CDR3nt: TGTGCCAGCAGCTTAGGGGTGGGGGATACAACCGGGGAGCTGTTTTTT
j_gene: TRBJ2-2
v_gene: TRBV7-2
abundance: few
d_gene: NA

CDR3aa: CASSLAQGQGGLYNEQFF
CDR3nt: TGCGCCAGCAGCTTGGCACAGGGACAGGGGGGTCTCTACAATGAGCAGTTCTTC
j_gene: TRBJ2-1
v_gene: TRBV5-1
abundance: NA
d_gene: TRBD1

CDR3aa: CASSQDLAGVNTGELFF
CDR3nt: TGTGCCAGCAGCCAAGACCTAGCGGGAGTGAACACCGGGGAGCTGTTTTTT
j_gene: TRBJ2-2
v_gene: TRBV4-2
abundance: few
d_gene: TRBD2

CDR3aa: CASSKLAGEANEQFF
CDR3nt: TGTGCCAGCAGTAAACTAGCGGGAGAGGCCAATGAGCAGTTCTTC
j_gene: TRBJ2-1
v_gene: TRBV25-1
abundance: many
d_gene: TRBD2

CDR3aa: CASSLGTSRGQFF
CDR3nt: TGTGCCAGCAGCCTCGGGACATCCAGAGGGCAGTTCTTC
j_gene: TRBJ2-1
v_gene: TRBV5-6
abundance: few
d_gene: NA

CDR3aa: CATSRDPDVYNEQFF
CDR3nt: TGTGCCACCAGCAGAGATCCGGACGTCTACAATGAGCAGTTCTTC
j_gene: TRBJ2-1
v_gene: TRBV15
abundance: NA
d_gene: NA

CDR3aa: CASSPREGVDQYF
CDR3nt: TGTGCCAGCAGTCCCCGGGAGGGGGTAGACCAGTACTTC
j_gene: TRBJ2-5
v_gene: TRBV7-9
abundance: NA
d_gene: TRBD2

CDR3aa: CASSLGGRFSDTQYF
CDR3nt: TGTGCCAGCAGCTTAGGCGGGAGGTTCAGCGATACGCAGTATTTT
j_gene: TRBJ2-3
v_gene: TRBV7-2
abundance: few
d_gene: TRBD2

CDR3aa: CAIKGLMNTGELFF
CDR3nt: TGTGCCATCAAAGGACTTATGAACACCGGGGAGCTGTTTTTT
j_gene: TRBJ2-2
v_gene: TRBV10-3
abundance: few
d_gene: NA

CDR3aa: CASSQLASPNNEQFF
CDR3nt: TGTGCCAGCAGTCAACTAGCGTCTCCCAACAATGAGCAGTTCTTC
j_gene: TRBJ2-1
v_gene: TRBV12-3/TRBV12-4
abundance: many
d_gene: TRBD2

CDR3aa: CASSQGGFTNEKLFF
CDR3nt: TGTGCCAGCAGCCAAGGGGGATTTACTAATGAAAAACTGTTTTTT
j_gene: TRBJ1-4
v_gene: TRBV3-1
abundance: many
d_gene: NA

CDR3aa: CSKPGYNEQFF
CDR3nt: TGCAGCAAGCCGGGGTACAATGAGCAGTTCTTC
j_gene: TRBJ2-1
v_gene: TRBV20-1
abundance: few
d_gene: NA

CDR3aa: CASGYGQTDTQYF
CDR3nt: TGTGCCAGCGGTTATGGACAGACAGATACGCAGTATTTT
j_gene: TRBJ2-3
v_gene: TRBV25-1
abundance: many
d_gene: NA

CDR3aa: CASSPGNQETQYF
CDR3nt: TGTGCCAGCAGCCCAGGAAACCAAGAGACCCAGTACTTC
j_gene: TRBJ2-5
v_gene: TRBV18
abundance: many
d_gene: NA

CDR3aa: CASSLDSATSKNIQYF
CDR3nt: TGCGCCAGCAGCTTGGACAGCGCTACCTCCAAAAACATTCAGTACTTC
j_gene: TRBJ2-4
v_gene: TRBV5-1
abundance: many
d_gene: NA

CDR3aa: CASSPPGDSLGGYEQFF
CDR3nt: TGTGCCAGCTCACCACCGGGGGACAGTCTTGGCGGATATGAGCAGTTCTTC
j_gene: TRBJ2-1
v_gene: TRBV18
abundance: NA
d_gene: TRBD1

CDR3aa: CSASPGPTGELFF
CDR3nt: TGCAGTGCTAGTCCAGGCCCCACCGGGGAGCTGTTTTTT
j_gene: TRBJ2-2
v_gene: TRBV20-1
abundance: NA
d_gene: NA

CDR3aa: CASSGGAEQETQYF
CDR3nt: TGTGCCAGCAGTGGGGGGGCCGAGCAAGAGACCCAGTACTTC
j_gene: TRBJ2-5
v_gene: TRBV25-1
abundance: NA
d_gene: NA

CDR3aa: CASSLRTGGNKNIQYF
CDR3nt: TGTGCCAGCAGCCTTAGGACAGGGGGAAACAAAAACATTCAGTACTTC
j_gene: TRBJ2-4
v_gene: TRBV5-6
abundance: NA
d_gene: TRBD1

CDR3aa: CAPRLAGGNEQFF
CDR3nt: TGTGCCCCGAGACTAGCGGGGGGGAATGAGCAGTTCTTC
j_gene: TRBJ2-1
v_gene: TRBV25-1
abundance: few
d_gene: TRBD2

CDR3aa: CSARDLKTGELFF
CDR3nt: TGCAGTGCTAGAGATCTGAAGACCGGGGAGCTGTTTTTT
j_gene: TRBJ2-2
v_gene: TRBV20-1
abundance: NA
d_gene: NA